This TCR beta chain was obtained from a study of cytomegalovirus exposure and HLA in healthy donors. TCRdb's copy holds only in-frame clones and misses some; the assay was immunoSEQ multiplex PCR. The sample yields roughly 130,000 clones, roughly 90% seen once. Between the trimmed V and J ends, which lost 7 bases and 7 bases, there was a span of 11 bases. The length of the CDR3 is 12 residues. In germline, CDR1 is LNHDA, CDR2 SQIVND (reference sequence). V and J are TRBV19 and TRBJ1-5; perhaps TRBD1 as D (5 bases). Sequencing was done on a sample of PBMCs. The origin of this receptor is a man between 18 and 35 years old in good health and CMV-seronegative. The CDR3 region is CASKEGAQPQHF. Written as DNA, the CDR3 is TGTGCCAGTAAGGAAGGGGCCCAGCCCCAGCATTTT.